This TCR beta chain was obtained from a study of immune evolution from preneoplasia to lung adenocarcinoma. Whole-study results and caveats: Top clone frequencies peaked in normal lung, apparently declining through invasive adenocarcinoma. Later-stage lesions seemingly showed higher T cell density and diversity than normal lung. Compared with EGFR-mutant or double wild-type lesions, KRAS-mutant nodules were more clonal.

Profiling relied on immunoSEQ multiplex PCR, and the TCRdb table lists in-frame clones only, not all of them. The table lists thousands of clones, around 85% of them singletons. After pathologic assessment, macro-dissection selected premalignant or tumor cells for extraction. The V gene's germline CDR1 is MNHNS and CDR2 SASEGT. Trimming shortened V by 8 bases and J by 4 bases, and 14 bases separated the two germline ends. CDR3 length: 14 amino acids. This clone appeared once. Antigen specificity is unknown. The V call is TRBV6-1, the J call TRBJ2-2; perhaps TRBD2 as D (5 bases). Sequenced: FFPE minimally invasive lung adenocarcinoma tissue. The source of this sequence is a person aged 65 to 79 with lung adenocarcinoma. The CDR3 DNA reads as TGTGCCAGCCTCGGCCCGGGGAGCACCGGGGAGCTGTTTTTT. As protein: CASLGPGSTGELFF.